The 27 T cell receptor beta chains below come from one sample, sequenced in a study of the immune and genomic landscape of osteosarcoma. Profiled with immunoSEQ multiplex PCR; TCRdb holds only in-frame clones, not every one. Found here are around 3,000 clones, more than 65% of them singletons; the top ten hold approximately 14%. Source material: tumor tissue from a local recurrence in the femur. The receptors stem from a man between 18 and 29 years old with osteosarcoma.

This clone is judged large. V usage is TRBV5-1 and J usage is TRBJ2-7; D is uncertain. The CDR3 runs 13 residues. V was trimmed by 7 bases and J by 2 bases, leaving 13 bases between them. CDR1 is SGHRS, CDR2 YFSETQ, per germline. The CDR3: CASADGGTYEQYF. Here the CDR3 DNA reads TGCGCCAGCGCGGATGGCGGAACCTACGAGCAGTACTTC. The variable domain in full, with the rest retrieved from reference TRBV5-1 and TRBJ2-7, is KAGVTQTPRYLIKTRGQQVTLSCSPISGHRSVSWYQQTPGQGLQFLFEYFSETQRNKGNFPGRFSGRQFSNSRSEMNVSTLELGDSALYLCASADGGTYEQYFGPGTRLTVT.

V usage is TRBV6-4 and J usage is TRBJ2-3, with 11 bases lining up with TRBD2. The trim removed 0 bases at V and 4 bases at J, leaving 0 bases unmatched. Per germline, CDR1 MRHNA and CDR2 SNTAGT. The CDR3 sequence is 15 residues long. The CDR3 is CASSDSSGGADTQYF. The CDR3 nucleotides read TGTGCCAGCAGTGACTCTAGCGGGGGGGCAGATACGCAGTATTTT.

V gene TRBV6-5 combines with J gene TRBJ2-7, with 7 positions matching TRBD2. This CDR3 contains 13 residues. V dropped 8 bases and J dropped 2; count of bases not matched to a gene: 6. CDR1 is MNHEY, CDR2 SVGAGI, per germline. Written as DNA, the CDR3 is TGTGCCAGCGCCAAGGGGAGGGCCTACGAGCAGTACTTC. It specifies CASAKGRAYEQYF.

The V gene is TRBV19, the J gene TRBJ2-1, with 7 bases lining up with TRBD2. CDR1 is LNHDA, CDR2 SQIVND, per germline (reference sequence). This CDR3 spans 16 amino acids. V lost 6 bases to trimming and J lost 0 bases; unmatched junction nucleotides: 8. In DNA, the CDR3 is TGTGCCAGTAGGCGGCCAGGCGGGAGCTCCTACAATGAGCAGTTCTTC. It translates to CASRRPGGSSYNEQFF. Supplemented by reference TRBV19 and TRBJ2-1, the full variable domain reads DGGITQSPKYLFRKEGQNVTLSCEQNLNHDAMYWYRQDPGQGLRLIYYSQIVNDFQKGDIAEGYSVSREKKESFPLTVTSAQKNPTAFYLCASRRPGGSSYNEQFFGPGTRLTVL.

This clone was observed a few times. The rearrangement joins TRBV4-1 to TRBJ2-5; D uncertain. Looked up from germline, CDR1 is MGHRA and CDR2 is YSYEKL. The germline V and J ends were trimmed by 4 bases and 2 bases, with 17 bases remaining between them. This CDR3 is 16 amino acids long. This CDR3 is CASSRPVEGPQETQYF. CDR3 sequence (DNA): TGCGCCAGCAGCCGACCAGTGGAAGGGCCACAAGAGACCCAGTACTTC.

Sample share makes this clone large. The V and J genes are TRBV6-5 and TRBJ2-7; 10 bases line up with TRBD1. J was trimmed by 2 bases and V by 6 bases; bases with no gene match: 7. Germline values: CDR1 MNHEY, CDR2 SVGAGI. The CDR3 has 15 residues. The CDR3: CASRYLGTGAYEQYF. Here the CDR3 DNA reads TGTGCCAGCAGGTACCTGGGGACAGGGGCCTACGAGCAGTACTTC.

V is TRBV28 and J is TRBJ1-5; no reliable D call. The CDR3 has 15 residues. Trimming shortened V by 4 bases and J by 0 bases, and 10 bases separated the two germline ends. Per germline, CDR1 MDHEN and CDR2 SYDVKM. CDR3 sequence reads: CASSWTSDSNQPQHF. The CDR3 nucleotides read TGTGCCAGCAGTTGGACTTCTGATAGCAATCAGCCCCAGCATTTT. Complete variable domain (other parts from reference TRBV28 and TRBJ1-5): DVKVTQSSRYLVKRTGEKVFLECVQDMDHENMFWYRQDPGLGLRLIYFSYDVKMKEKGDIPEGYSVSREKKERFSLILESASTNQTSMYLCASSWTSDSNQPQHFGDGTRLSIL.

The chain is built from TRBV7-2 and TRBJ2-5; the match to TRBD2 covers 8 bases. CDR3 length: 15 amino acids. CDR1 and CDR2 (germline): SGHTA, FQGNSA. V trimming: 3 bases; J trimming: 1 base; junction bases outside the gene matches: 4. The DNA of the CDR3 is TGTGCCAGCAGCTTTAGCGGGAAGCTCCAAGAGACCCAGTACTTC. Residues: CASSFSGKLQETQYF.

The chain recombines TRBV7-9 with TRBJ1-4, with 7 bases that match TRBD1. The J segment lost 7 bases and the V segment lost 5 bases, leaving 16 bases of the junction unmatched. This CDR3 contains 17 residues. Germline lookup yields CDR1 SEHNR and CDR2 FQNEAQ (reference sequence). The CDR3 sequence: CASSPLRYRGETEKLFF. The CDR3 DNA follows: TGTGCCAGCAGCCCTCTTCGGTACAGGGGTGAAACTGAAAAACTGTTTTTT. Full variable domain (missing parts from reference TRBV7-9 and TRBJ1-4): DTGVSQNPRHKITKRGQNVTFRCDPISEHNRLYWYRQTLGQGPEFLTYFQNEAQLEKSRLLSDRFSAERPKGSFSTLEIQRTEQGDSAMYLCASSPLRYRGETEKLFFGSGTQLSVL.

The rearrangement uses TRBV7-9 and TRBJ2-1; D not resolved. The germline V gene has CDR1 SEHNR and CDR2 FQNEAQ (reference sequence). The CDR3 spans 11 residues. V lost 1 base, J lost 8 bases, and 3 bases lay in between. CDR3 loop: CASSLDHEQFF. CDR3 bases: TGTGCCAGCAGCTTAGACCATGAGCAGTTCTTC.

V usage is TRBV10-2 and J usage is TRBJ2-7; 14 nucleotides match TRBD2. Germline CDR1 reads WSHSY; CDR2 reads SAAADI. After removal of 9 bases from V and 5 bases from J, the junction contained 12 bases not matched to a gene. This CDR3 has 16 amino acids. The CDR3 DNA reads TGCGCCAGTAGAGTCCCGGGACTAGCGGGAGAGAACGAGCAGTACTTC. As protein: CASRVPGLAGENEQYF.

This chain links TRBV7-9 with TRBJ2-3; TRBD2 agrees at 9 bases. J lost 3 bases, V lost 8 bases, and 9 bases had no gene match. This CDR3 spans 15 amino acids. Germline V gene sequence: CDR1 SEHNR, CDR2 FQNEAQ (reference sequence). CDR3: CASVFSGSRTDTQYF. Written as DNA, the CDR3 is TGTGCCAGCGTTTTTAGCGGGAGTCGGACAGATACGCAGTATTTT. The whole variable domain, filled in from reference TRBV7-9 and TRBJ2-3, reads DTGVSQNPRHKITKRGQNVTFRCDPISEHNRLYWYRQTLGQGPEFLTYFQNEAQLEKSRLLSDRFSAERPKGSFSTLEIQRTEQGDSAMYLCASVFSGSRTDTQYFGPGTRLTVL.

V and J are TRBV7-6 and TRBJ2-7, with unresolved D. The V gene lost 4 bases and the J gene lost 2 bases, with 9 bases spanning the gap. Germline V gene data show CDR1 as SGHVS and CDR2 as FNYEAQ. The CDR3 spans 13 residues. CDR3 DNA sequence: TGTGCCAGCAGCTCCTACAAGACCTACGAGCAGTACTTC. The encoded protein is CASSSYKTYEQYF.

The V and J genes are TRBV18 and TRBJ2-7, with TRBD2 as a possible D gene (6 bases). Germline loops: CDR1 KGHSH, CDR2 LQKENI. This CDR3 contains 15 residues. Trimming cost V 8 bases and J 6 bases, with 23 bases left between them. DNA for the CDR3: TGTGCCAGCACACTGAGCGGAGGGCGCATGTCCGAGCAGTACTTC. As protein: CASTLSGGRMSEQYF.

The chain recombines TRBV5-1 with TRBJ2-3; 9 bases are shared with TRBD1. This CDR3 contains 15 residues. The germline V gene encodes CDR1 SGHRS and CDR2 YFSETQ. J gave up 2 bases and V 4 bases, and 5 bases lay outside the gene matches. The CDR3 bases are TGCGCCAGCAGCACGGGACAGGGAGCCACAGATACGCAGTATTTT. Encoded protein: CASSTGQGATDTQYF.

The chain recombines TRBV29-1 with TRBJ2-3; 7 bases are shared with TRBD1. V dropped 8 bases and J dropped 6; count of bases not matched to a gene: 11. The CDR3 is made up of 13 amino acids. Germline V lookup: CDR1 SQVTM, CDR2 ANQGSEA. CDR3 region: CSTRQGGTDTQYF. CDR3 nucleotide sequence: TGCAGCACCCGACAGGGTGGGACGGATACGCAGTATTTT.

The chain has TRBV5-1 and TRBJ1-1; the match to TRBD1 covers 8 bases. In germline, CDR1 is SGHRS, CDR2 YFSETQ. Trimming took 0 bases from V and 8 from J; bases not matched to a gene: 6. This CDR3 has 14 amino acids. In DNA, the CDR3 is TGCGCCAGCAGCTTGGCCGGGACAGGCAAAGAAGCTTTCTTT. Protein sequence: CASSLAGTGKEAFF.

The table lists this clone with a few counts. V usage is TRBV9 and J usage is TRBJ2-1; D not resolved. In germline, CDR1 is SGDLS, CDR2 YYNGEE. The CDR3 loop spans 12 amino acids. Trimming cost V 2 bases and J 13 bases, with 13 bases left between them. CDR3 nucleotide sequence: TGTGCCAGCAGCGTCTTGGCTGGGCCCCAGTTCTTC. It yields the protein CASSVLAGPQFF. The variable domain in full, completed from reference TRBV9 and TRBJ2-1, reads DSGVTQTPKHLITATGQRVTLRCSPRSGDLSVYWYQQSLDQGLQFLIQYYNGEERAKGNILERFSAQQFPDLHSELNLSSLELGDSALYFCASSVLAGPQFFGPGTRLTVL.

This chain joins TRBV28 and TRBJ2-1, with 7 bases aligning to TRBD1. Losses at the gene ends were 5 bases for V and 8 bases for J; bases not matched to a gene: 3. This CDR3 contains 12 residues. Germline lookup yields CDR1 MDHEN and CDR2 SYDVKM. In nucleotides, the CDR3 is TGTGCCAGCAGTCAACAGGGGTATGAGCAGTTCTTC. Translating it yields CASSQQGYEQFF. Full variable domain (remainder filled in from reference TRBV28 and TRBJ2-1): DVKVTQSSRYLVKRTGEKVFLECVQDMDHENMFWYRQDPGLGLRLIYFSYDVKMKEKGDIPEGYSVSREKKERFSLILESASTNQTSMYLCASSQQGYEQFFGPGTRLTVL.

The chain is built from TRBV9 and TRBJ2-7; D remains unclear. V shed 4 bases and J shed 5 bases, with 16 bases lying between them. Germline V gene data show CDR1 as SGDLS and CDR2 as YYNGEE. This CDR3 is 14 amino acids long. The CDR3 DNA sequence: TGTGCCAGCAGCCCTGACGGGTATCGCCACGAGCAGTACTTC. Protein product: CASSPDGYRHEQYF. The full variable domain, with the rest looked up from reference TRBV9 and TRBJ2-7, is DSGVTQTPKHLITATGQRVTLRCSPRSGDLSVYWYQQSLDQGLQFLIQYYNGEERAKGNILERFSAQQFPDLHSELNLSSLELGDSALYFCASSPDGYRHEQYFGPGTRLTVT.

The CDR3 bases are TGTGCCATCACGACGCCACCCTACGAGCAGTACTTC. This encodes CAITTPPYEQYF. The chain has TRBV10-3 and TRBJ2-7; D is unresolved. The germline V and J ends were trimmed by 7 bases and 2 bases, with 9 bases remaining between them. Per germline, CDR1 ENHRY and CDR2 SYGVKD. This CDR3 has 12 residues.

The CDR3, as DNA: TGCAGCGTTGAAGTAACCGGGACAGGGACCTACGAGCAGTACTTC. Translation: CSVEVTGTGTYEQYF. This chain joins TRBV29-1 and TRBJ2-7; 9 nucleotides match TRBD1. The ends lost 1 base at V and 2 bases at J; junction bases unmatched: 6. CDR1 and CDR2 (germline): SQVTM, ANQGSEA. CDR3 length: 15 residues.

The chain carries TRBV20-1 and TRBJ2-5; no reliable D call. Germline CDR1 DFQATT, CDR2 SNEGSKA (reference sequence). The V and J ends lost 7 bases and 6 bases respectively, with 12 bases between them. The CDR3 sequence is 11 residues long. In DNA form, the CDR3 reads TGCAGTGACGTCAAAGGGAAGACCCAGTACTTC. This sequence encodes CSDVKGKTQYF.

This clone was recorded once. CDR3 DNA: TGTGCCAGCAGCTGGACTAGCGGGCCCACCTACGAGCAGTACTTC. Encoded protein: CASSWTSGPTYEQYF. V gene TRBV5-5 combines with J gene TRBJ2-7; TRBD2 matches 11 bases. In germline, CDR1 is SGHKS, CDR2 YYEKEE (reference sequence). The V segment lost 3 bases and the J segment 2 bases; nucleotides outside the gene matches: 4. This CDR3 has 15 residues.

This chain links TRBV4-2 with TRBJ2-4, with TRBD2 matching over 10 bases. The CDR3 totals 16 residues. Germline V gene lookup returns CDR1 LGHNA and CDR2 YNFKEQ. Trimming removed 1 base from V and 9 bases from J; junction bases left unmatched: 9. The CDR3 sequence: CASSQGPSGSQGIQYF. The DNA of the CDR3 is TGTGCCAGCAGCCAAGGTCCTAGCGGGAGTCAGGGCATTCAGTACTTC.

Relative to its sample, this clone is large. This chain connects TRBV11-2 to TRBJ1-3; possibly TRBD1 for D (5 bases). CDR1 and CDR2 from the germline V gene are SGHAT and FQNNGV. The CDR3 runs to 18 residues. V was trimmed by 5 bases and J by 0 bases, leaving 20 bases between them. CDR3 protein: CASSHPPQEMYSGNTIYF. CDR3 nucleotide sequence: TGTGCCAGCAGCCACCCCCCACAGGAGATGTACTCTGGAAACACCATATATTTT.

CDR3 nucleotide sequence: TGCGCCAGCTTTGAAGGGAGCGGTTCGGGCACTGAAGCTTTCTTT. Translation gives CASFEGSGSGTEAFF. The chain is built from TRBV5-1 and TRBJ1-1; D gene unclear. Looked up from germline, CDR1 is SGHRS and CDR2 is YFSETQ. Trimming stripped 7 bases from V and 4 bases from J, with 20 bases between. CDR3 length equals 15 residues.